The clone carrying this TCR beta chain was detected once. The record originates from a study of blood T cell repertoires in COVID-19. For the study at large: Sites across the United States, Italy and Spain contributed samples from acute and convalescent COVID-19. Sources were T cells, B-cell-depleted T cells, or PBMCs; the material itself was cDNA or gDNA.

Per the study methods: Cell counts per sample came from amplifying reference gene primers. The protocol was immunoSEQ multiplex PCR, while the TCRdb copy is restricted to in-frame clones and leaves out a portion. V and J calls and clone size are copied from that table; D and trimming were computed from the DNA. Counted here are about 190,000 clones, 70% to 85% occurring once; the ten biggest clones make up roughly 12%. The TCR sequence derives from a woman aged 45-59 years with acute or convalescent COVID-19. The specimen was peripheral blood.

CDR3 in amino acids: CASSPFLLAGGNEQFF. The CDR3 DNA is TGCGCCAGCAGCCCCTTCCTCTTAGCGGGAGGGAATGAGCAGTTCTTC. V gene TRBV4-3 combines with J gene TRBJ2-1; 11 nucleotides match TRBD2. The CDR3 has 16 amino acids. Per germline, CDR1 LGHNA and CDR2 YSLEER. The V gene end was trimmed by 4 bases and the J gene end by 7 bases; junction bases not matched to a gene: 9.